The entry below gives a single TCR beta chain sequence along with its context. Per the germline V gene, CDR1 is SGHDN and CDR2 is FVKESK. The CDR3 has 13 residues. Trimming took off 4 bases at V and 11 bases at J, with 15 bases between the two ends. This record comes from a study of cytomegalovirus exposure and HLA in healthy donors. The study ran its PCR with 60 Vbeta and 13 Jbeta primers. Sequencing used immunoSEQ multiplex PCR; TCRdb keeps in-frame clones, though not all of them. This table holds roughly 230,000 clones, 92% found once. The specimen was PBMCs. The chain is built from TRBV14 and TRBJ2-1; TRBD2 might be the D (6 bases). The TCR sequence derives from a girl aged 2-9 years in good health and CMV-seronegative. CDR3 protein: CASSLTGTPKQFF. The CDR3 nucleotides read TGTGCCAGCAGCCTTACCGGGACTCCAAAGCAGTTCTTC.